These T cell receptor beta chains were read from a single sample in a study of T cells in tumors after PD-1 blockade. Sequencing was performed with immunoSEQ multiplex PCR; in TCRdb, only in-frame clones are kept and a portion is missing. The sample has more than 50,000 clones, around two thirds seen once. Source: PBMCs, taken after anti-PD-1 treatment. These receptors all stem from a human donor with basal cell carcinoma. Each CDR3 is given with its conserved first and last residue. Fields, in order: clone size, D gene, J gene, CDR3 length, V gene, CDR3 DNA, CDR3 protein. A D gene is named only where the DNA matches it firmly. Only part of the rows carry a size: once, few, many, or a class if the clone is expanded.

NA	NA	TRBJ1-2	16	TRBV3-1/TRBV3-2	TGTGCCAGCAGACAAGATAGCAGAGGGGATAACTATGGCTACACCTTC	CASRQDSRGDNYGYTF
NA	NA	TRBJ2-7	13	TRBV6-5	TGTGCCAGCCTAAGTGGAACTGTGGATGGGCAGTACTTC	CASLSGTVDGQYF
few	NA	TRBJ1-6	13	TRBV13	TGTGCCAGCAGCGAGTTAAATAATTCACCCCTCCACTTT	CASSELNNSPLHF
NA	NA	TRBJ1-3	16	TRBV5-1	TGCGCCAGCAGCTTGGTGGGCAGCTCCTCTGGAAACACCATATATTTT	CASSLVGSSSGNTIYF
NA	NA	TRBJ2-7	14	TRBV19	TGTGCCAGTAGTAGACAGGTCAGCTCCTACGAGCAGTACTTC	CASSRQVSSYEQYF
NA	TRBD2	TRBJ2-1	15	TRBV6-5	TGTGCCAGCAGTCTACTAGCGGGGACTTACAATGAGCAGTTCTTC	CASSLLAGTYNEQFF
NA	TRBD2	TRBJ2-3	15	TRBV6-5	TGTGCCAGCAGACAGACTAGCGGTAGCACAGATACGCAGTATTTT	CASRQTSGSTDTQYF
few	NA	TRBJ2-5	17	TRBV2	TGTGCCAGCAGTGAAGCGTCGGATTCACTCGCACAAGAGACCCAGTACTTC	CASSEASDSLAQETQYF
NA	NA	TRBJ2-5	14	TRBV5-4	TGTGCCAGCAGCTTGGATACAGGGCAAGAGACCCAGTACTTC	CASSLDTGQETQYF
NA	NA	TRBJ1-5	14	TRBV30	TGTGCCTGGAGTGAGACAAACGCCGATCAGCCCCAGCATTTT	CAWSETNADQPQHF
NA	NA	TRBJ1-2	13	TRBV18	TGTGCCAGCTCGCCGGACGGAGGTTATGGCTACACCTTC	CASSPDGGYGYTF
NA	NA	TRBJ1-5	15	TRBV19	TGTGCCAGTAGTATAGGGCGGGGACCCAATCAGCCCCAGCATTTT	CASSIGRGPNQPQHF
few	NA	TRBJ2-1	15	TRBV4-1	TGCGCCAGCAGCCAAGGACAGGACTCCTACAATGAGCAGTTCTTC	CASSQGQDSYNEQFF
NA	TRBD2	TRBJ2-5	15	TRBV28	TGTGCCAGCAGTTTAGCGGGGGGGCCCAGAGAGACCCAGTACTTC	CASSLAGGPRETQYF
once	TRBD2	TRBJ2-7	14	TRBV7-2	TGTGCCAGCAGCTTCGCGGGGGGTACCTACGAGCAGTACTTC	CASSFAGGTYEQYF
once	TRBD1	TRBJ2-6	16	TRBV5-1	TGCGCCAGCAGCACTGGACAGGGTGGTGGGGCCAACGTCCTGACTTTC	CASSTGQGGGANVLTF
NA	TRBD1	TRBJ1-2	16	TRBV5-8	TGTGCCAGCAGCCGAGGGACAGGATATTCTAACTATGGCTACACCTTC	CASSRGTGYSNYGYTF
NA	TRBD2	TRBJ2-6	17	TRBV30	TGTGCCTGGAGTCACGGGGGGATCCGCTCTGGGGCCAACGTCCTGACTTTC	CAWSHGGIRSGANVLTF
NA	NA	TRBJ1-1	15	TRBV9	TGTGCCAGCAGCCCTCATGGGGGAGTGAGCACTGAAGCTTTCTTT	CASSPHGGVSTEAFF
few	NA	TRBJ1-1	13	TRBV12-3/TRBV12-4	TGTGCCAGCAGTAGGACCCTGAACACTGAAGCTTTCTTT	CASSRTLNTEAFF
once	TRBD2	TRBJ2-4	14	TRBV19	TGTGCCAGTACCCGTCCGGGGGAGGGCAACATTCAGTACTTC	CASTRPGEGNIQYF